This record looks at one T cell receptor beta chain sequence and its context. The antigen remains undetermined. This sample was included in a study of CD8 T cells in ankylosing spondylitis. Germline assignment: CDR1 SGHRS and CDR2 YFSETQ. Trimming left V 3 bases short and J 6 bases short, with 18 bases between. The CDR3 extends over 16 amino acids. General study findings and limits: The authors reported significant enrichment of disease-linked clones in matched ankylosing spondylitis synovial fluid. One TCR beta motif, made up of 7 or 8 highly homologous variants, appeared characteristic of ankylosing spondylitis blood. Researchers report that disease-linked clones proved CD8+ and relatively rare in peripheral blood.

Quantitative 5'-RACE with molecular barcodes generated TCR beta libraries. One entry per CDR3 protein, called by TCRdb with MiXCR from the 5' RACE reads. The table has fewer than 550,000 distinct CDR3 sequences, 5.3% seen once. V usage is TRBV5-1 and J usage is TRBJ2-2; weak D call: TRBD1 (6 bases). This receptor was obtained from a male donor with ankylosing spondylitis. The sample comprised blood, either unsorted or a sorted T cell fraction (not recorded which). DNA of the CDR3: TGCGCCAGCAGCTCTCGGACAGTTGGGTCGCCCGGGGAGCTGTTTTTT. It is translated as CASSSRTVGSPGELFF.